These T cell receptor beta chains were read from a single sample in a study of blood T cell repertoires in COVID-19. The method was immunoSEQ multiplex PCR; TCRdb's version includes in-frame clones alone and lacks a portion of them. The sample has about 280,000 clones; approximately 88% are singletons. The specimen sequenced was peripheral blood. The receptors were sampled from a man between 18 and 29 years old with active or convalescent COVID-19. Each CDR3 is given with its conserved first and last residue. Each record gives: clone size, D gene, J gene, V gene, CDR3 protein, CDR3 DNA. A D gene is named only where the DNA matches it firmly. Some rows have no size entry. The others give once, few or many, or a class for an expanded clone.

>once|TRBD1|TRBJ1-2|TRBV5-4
CASSSGGTGGGYGYTF
TGTGCCAGCAGCTCGGGCGGGACAGGGGGCGGTTATGGCTACACCTTC
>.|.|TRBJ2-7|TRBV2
CASSGDSYEQYF
TGTGCCAGCAGTGGCGACAGCTACGAGCAGTACTTC
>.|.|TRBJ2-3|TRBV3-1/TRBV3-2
CASSRQGGGSTDTQYF
TGTGCCAGCAGCCGGCAAGGGGGGGGGAGCACAGATACGCAGTATTTT
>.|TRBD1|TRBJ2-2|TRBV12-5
CASGLFQGAYTGELFF
TGTGCTAGTGGTTTGTTCCAGGGGGCTTACACCGGGGAGCTGTTTTTT
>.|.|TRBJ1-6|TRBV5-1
CASSLAGGGYSPLHF
TGCGCCAGCAGCTTGGCCGGGGGAGGGTACTCACCCCTCCACTTT
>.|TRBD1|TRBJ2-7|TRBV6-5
CASSRGQTNSYEQYF
TGTGCCAGCAGTAGGGGACAGACCAATTCCTACGAGCAGTACTTC
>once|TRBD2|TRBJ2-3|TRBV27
CASSLYGTSGGASTDTQYF
TGTGCCAGCAGTTTATACGGGACTAGCGGGGGGGCAAGCACAGATACGCAGTATTTT
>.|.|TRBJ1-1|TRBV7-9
CASSLEGHHTEAFF
TGTGCCAGCAGCTTAGAGGGACACCACACTGAAGCTTTCTTT
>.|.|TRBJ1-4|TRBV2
CASSWDMGNEKLFF
TGTGCCAGCAGTTGGGACATGGGTAATGAAAAACTGTTTTTT
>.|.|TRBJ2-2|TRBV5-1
CASSLTLSGDSGELFF
TGCGCCAGCAGCTTGACATTATCAGGGGATTCAGGGGAGCTGTTTTTT
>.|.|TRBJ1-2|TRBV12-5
CASGLVRLDGYTF
TGTGCTAGTGGTTTGGTACGGCTAGACGGCTACACCTTC
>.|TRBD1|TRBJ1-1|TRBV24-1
CATSEWTGRTEAFF
TGTGCCACCAGTGAGTGGACAGGGCGCACTGAAGCTTTCTTT